The clone carrying this T cell receptor (beta chain) was counted a few times. Trimming removed 6 bases at V and 4 bases at J, with 18 bases between. The CDR3 extends over 14 amino acids. From germline, CDR1 is DFQATT and CDR2 SNEGSKA (reference sequence). This entry belongs to a study of identical twins. TCRdb reprocessed the 5' RACE reads with MiXCR, giving one entry per CDR3 protein. The sample lists some 1,600,000 distinct CDR3 sequences, around 33% seen once, with under 0.35% in the top ten. The donors were all healthy and Caucasian. The sample comprised cord blood. The sequence was obtained from a newborn girl in good health. This chain connects TRBV20-1 to TRBJ2-5; D is unclear. The CDR3 nucleotides are TGCAGTGCCCCCCGGTCTAGGACGGGAGAGACCCAGTACTTC. Residues: CSAPRSRTGETQYF.